Following are 15 T cell receptor beta chains from one sample sequenced in a study of vaccination and CD4 T cells after COVID-19. These TCRs' antigens remain unknown. The Oncomine TCR Beta short-read assay sequenced DNA from cultured CD4+ T cells. TCRdb reanalysed the PCR reads using MiXCR and keeps one entry per CDR3 protein. The data hold over 8,500 distinct CDR3 sequences, with approximately 41% observed a single time. Treatment here: approximately 11-day PBMC culture with coronavirus spike peptide pools or control peptides (ViraFEST assay). Sequenced: CD4+ T cells from blood, cultured in vitro. Receptors originate from a human donor who had recovered from COVID-19.

This clonotype was found a few times. The chain joins TRBV6-1 to TRBJ1-5; no reliable D call. The V and J ends lost 8 bases and 3 bases respectively, with 8 bases between them. Per germline, CDR1 MNHNS and CDR2 SASEGT. The CDR3 extends over 12 amino acids. CDR3 sequence: CASLGSNQPQHF. Written as DNA, the CDR3 is TGTGCCAGCCTCGGGTCCAATCAGCCCCAGCATTTT.

This clonotype has just a few counts. V is TRBV2 and J is TRBJ1-1; D gene ambiguous. The CDR3 is 14 residues long. Germline CDR1 and CDR2: SNHLY and FYNNEI. V lost 7 bases to trimming and J lost 0 bases, with 12 bases between them. The CDR3 DNA reads as TGTGCCAGCATGAGCTGGAGGTTGAACACTGAAGCTTTCTTT. Protein: CASMSWRLNTEAFF. The variable domain in full, completed from reference TRBV2 and TRBJ1-1, reads EPEVTQTPSHQVTQMGQEVILRCVPISNHLYFYWYRQILGQKVEFLVSFYNNEISEKSEIFDDQFSVERPDGSNFTLKIRSTKLEDSAMYFCASMSWRLNTEAFFGQGTRLTVV.

Comments on this clonotype: The germline gene is not matched at one end of the junction; a read error may be the cause. This rearrangement joins TRBV5-1 to TRBJ1-5, with D possibly TRBD1 on 5 matching bases. Germline V gene lookup returns CDR1 SGHRS and CDR2 YFSETQ. The CDR3 runs to 14 residues. CDR3 DNA: TGCGCCAGCGGCTTGGGACGGGGTGACCAGCCCCAGCATTTT. This gives the protein CASGLGRGDQPQHF.

This clonotype was counted a few times. This chain links TRBV11-3 with TRBJ2-3; 14 nucleotides align to TRBD2. V shed 1 base, J shed 6 bases, and the junction held 6 bases outside the gene matches. This CDR3 has 17 residues. The germline gives CDR1 SGHNT, CDR2 YENEEA. The CDR3 is CASSLAGTSGGEDTQYF. CDR3 coding DNA: TGTGCCAGCAGCTTAGCTGGGACTAGCGGGGGCGAGGATACGCAGTATTTT.

The V call is TRBV11-2, the J call TRBJ1-1; no firm D call. The length of the CDR3 is 14 residues. V gave up 4 bases and J gave up 6 bases, with 15 bases separating them. In germline, CDR1 is SGHAT, CDR2 FQNNGV. This CDR3 is CASSSPPMSAEAFF. DNA of the CDR3: TGTGCCAGCAGCTCGCCCCCGATGTCCGCTGAAGCTTTCTTT.

The rearrangement joins TRBV20-1 to TRBJ2-5, with 8 positions matching TRBD2. The CDR3 extends over 15 amino acids. Unmatched junction bases numbered 10, after V lost 6 bases and J lost 1 base. Germline V gene data show CDR1 as DFQATT and CDR2 as SNEGSKA (reference sequence). The CDR3 region is CSALTPAGGQETQYF. The CDR3 nucleotides are TGCAGTGCCCTGACCCCGGCGGGGGGCCAAGAGACCCAGTACTTC.

This clonotype appeared a few times. The gene calls are TRBV11-3 and TRBJ1-2; no reliable D call. The CDR3 covers 13 residues. V shed 4 bases and J shed 1 base, with 7 bases lying between them. In germline, CDR1 is SGHNT, CDR2 YENEEA. The CDR3 DNA reads as TGTGCCAGCAGCTCCTCAATTAACTATGGCTACACCTTC. Its translation is CASSSSINYGYTF.

This rearrangement joins TRBV7-6 to TRBJ1-3, with 10 bases matching TRBD1. V shed 5 bases and J 7 bases; nucleotides not matched to a gene: 8. CDR1 and CDR2 (germline): SGHVS, FNYEAQ. The CDR3 covers 15 residues. The CDR3 protein is CASSPDRGQGNTIYF. In nucleotides, the CDR3 is TGTGCCAGCAGCCCTGACAGGGGGCAGGGTAACACCATATATTTT.

The rearrangement uses TRBV4-1 and TRBJ1-5; the D is unclear. Germline assignment: CDR1 MGHRA and CDR2 YSYEKL. The CDR3 sequence is 14 residues long. Trimming removed 6 bases at V and 2 bases at J, with 11 bases between. CDR3 protein: CASRRTGGNQPQHF. CDR3 nucleotides: TGCGCCAGCAGACGGACGGGTGGCAATCAGCCCCAGCATTTT.

This clonotype was seen a few times. The rearrangement links TRBV4-3 to TRBJ2-3, with D possibly called TRBD1 or TRBD2 (5 bases each). V was shortened by 0 bases and J by 7 bases, with 11 bases between the two germline ends. Germline loops: CDR1 LGHNA, CDR2 YSLEER. The CDR3 length is 14 residues. CDR3 amino acids: CASSQEPGTNTQYF. CDR3 nucleotide sequence: TGCGCCAGCAGCCAAGAGCCCGGGACCAATACGCAGTATTTT.

This clonotype was seen a single time. This sequence joins TRBV18 and TRBJ1-4; D possibly corresponds to TRBD1 (5 bases). CDR3 length: 13 amino acids. V lost 2 bases to trimming and J lost 7 bases, with 8 bases between them. The germline V gene encodes CDR1 KGHSH and CDR2 LQKENI. For the CDR3, the DNA is TGTGCCAGCTCACCATCGAGGGGTGAAAAACTGTTTTTT. Protein product: CASSPSRGEKLFF.

The chain recombines TRBV20-1 with TRBJ2-1, with 7 bases identical to TRBD2. This CDR3 has 13 residues. Germline trimming cut 1 base from V and 8 bases from J; bases unmatched to any gene: 5. CDR1 and CDR2 (germline): DFQATT, SNEGSKA (reference sequence). The CDR3 DNA reads TGCAGTGCTAGAGGTGGGGGGGTAGATGAGCAGTTCTTC. Protein sequence: CSARGGGVDEQFF.

CDR3 residues: CASRDRVGNQPQHF. The CDR3 DNA sequence: TGTGCCAGCAGAGACAGGGTGGGCAATCAGCCCCAGCATTTT. The chain employs TRBV6-1 and TRBJ1-5, with 7 bases aligning to TRBD1. This CDR3 is built from 14 residues. Trimming cost V 6 bases and J 2 bases; bases outside gene matches: 4. Germline CDR1 reads MNHNS; CDR2 reads SASEGT.

This chain uses TRBV24-1 with TRBJ2-5; 11 nucleotides align to TRBD2. CDR3 length: 18 amino acids. V lost 10 bases to trimming and J lost 1 base; unmatched junction nucleotides: 16. Per the germline V gene, CDR1 is KGHDR and CDR2 is SFDVKD. As DNA, the CDR3 is TGTGCCACTGTTCGCAGCTTCGGGACTAGCGGCACCCAAGAGACCCAGTACTTC. It translates to CATVRSFGTSGTQETQYF.

The chain is built from TRBV7-7 and TRBJ2-2; TRBD2 matches 7 bases. Germline CDR1 and CDR2: SSHAT and FNYEAQ (reference sequence). There are 14 residues in the CDR3. Unmatched junction bases numbered 2, after V lost 1 base and J lost 6 bases. The CDR3 region is CASSLERGAGELFF. DNA for the CDR3: TGTGCCAGCAGCTTAGAGCGGGGAGCCGGGGAGCTGTTTTTT.